This is a list of T cell receptor beta chains from one sample in a study of PD-1 blockade in mismatch repair-deficient tumors. Only in-frame clones appear in the TCRdb table, and some are missing; sequencing was by immunoSEQ multiplex PCR. Of 80,000 to 100,000 clones listed, over 70% are singletons. The specimen was peripheral blood, collected 12 weeks after starting pembrolizumab. All receptors derive from an adult with mismatch repair-deficient cancer. Each CDR3 is given with its conserved first and last residue. The order of the fields is J gene, V gene, CDR3 protein.

TRBJ2-7,TRBV11-3,CASSLTLVNYEQYF
TRBJ2-2,TRBV7-9,CASSQGRGVNTGELFF
TRBJ2-2,TRBV19,CASSPRPGLERPGELFF
TRBJ1-1,TRBV18,CASSSGNTEAFF
TRBJ2-7,TRBV5-4,CASSLGTSGTYEQYF
TRBJ1-5,TRBV19,CASNSIRTGGSQPQHF
TRBJ1-2,TRBV30,CAWRSQGLGGYTF
TRBJ1-5,TRBV6-1,CASSLYQPQHF
TRBJ2-5,TRBV5-6,CASSFRTSGRENEETQYF
TRBJ2-7,TRBV11-2,CASSSGPEQYF
TRBJ1-1,TRBV19,CASSMTRTEAFF
TRBJ2-7,TRBV4-2,CASSQVGTHGEQYF
TRBJ2-5,TRBV7-3,CASSLTGSGKVETQYF
TRBJ1-5,TRBV27,CASRRQGGNQPQHF
TRBJ2-7,TRBV19,CASSSDWSYEQYF
TRBJ2-5,TRBV11-2,CASSLDGLALETQYF
TRBJ2-3,TRBV7-3,CASSLGGGRTDTQYF
TRBJ2-7,TRBV7-2,CASSDSGLGEQYF
TRBJ2-1,TRBV6-4,CASSPTSGIYNEQFF
TRBJ1-2,TRBV11-2,CASSLGDSANYGYTF
TRBJ2-5,TRBV11-3,CASSSLTAGWQETQYF
TRBJ2-2,TRBV28,CASSFLLMNTGELFF
TRBJ1-3,TRBV7-2,CASSLAREGQGNTIYF
TRBJ1-1,TRBV7-9,CASSLDSNTEAFF
TRBJ1-4,TRBV19,CASSTVRRQIATNEKLFF
TRBJ2-7,TRBV15,CATSRDPLAWQYF
TRBJ1-2,TRBV5-1,CASSYSGGSEGYTF
TRBJ2-1,TRBV27,CASSLTLNDGNNEQFF
TRBJ2-3,TRBV11-2,CASSPGTHTDTQYF
TRBJ2-3,TRBV7-9,CASSLGLAGGTDTQYF
TRBJ2-1,TRBV19,CASSKGGYEQFF
TRBJ2-7,TRBV29-1,CSVRDRVSYEQYF
TRBJ2-7,TRBV28,CASIPGYGEQYF
TRBJ1-4,TRBV7-9,CASTLQGASGKLFF
TRBJ2-3,TRBV9,CASSVLADPSTDTQYF
TRBJ1-1,TRBV6-1,CASRNTEAFF
TRBJ2-5,TRBV10-2,CASSPQGTQYF
TRBJ1-1,TRBV19,CASTKQGYTEAFF
TRBJ2-7,TRBV11-3,CASSLSALGEQYF
TRBJ1-4,TRBV18,CASSRGQYGEKLFF
TRBJ2-1,TRBV25-1,CASSELVPTSGRAGEQFF
TRBJ2-2,TRBV30,CAWSLRSTGELFF
TRBJ2-1,TRBV25-1,CASRPGAGYNEQFF
TRBJ1-2,TRBV28,CASRLGTAANYGYTF
TRBJ1-1,TRBV6-1,CASISPLGAFF
TRBJ2-7,TRBV6-1,CASSAYGQGGNYEQYF
TRBJ2-7,TRBV5-4,CASSVDSYEQYF
TRBJ2-2,TRBV27,CASSWTGGQGTGELFF
TRBJ2-3,TRBV7-9,CASSFAGGTDTQYF